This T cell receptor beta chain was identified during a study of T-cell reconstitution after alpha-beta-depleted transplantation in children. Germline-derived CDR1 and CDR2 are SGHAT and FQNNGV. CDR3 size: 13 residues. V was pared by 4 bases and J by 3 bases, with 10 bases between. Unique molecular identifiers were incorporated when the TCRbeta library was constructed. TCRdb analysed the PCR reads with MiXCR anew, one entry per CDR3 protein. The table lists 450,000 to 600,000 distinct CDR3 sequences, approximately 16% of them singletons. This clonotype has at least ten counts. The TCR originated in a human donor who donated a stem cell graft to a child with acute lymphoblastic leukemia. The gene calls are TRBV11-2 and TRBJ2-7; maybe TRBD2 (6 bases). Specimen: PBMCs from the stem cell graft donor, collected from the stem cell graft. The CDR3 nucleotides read TGTGCCAGCAGCTCTAGCGCGTACTACGAGCAGTACTTC. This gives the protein CASSSSAYYEQYF.